These 30 T cell receptor beta chains came from one sample sequenced in a study of beta chain features in type 1 diabetes (dated by TCRdb to 2017 to 2018). Preparation of the library involved the immunoSEQ multiplex PCR assay. The entire isolated RNA was reverse transcribed using the High Capacity cDNA Reverse Transcription Kit, and thus expressed TCRB transcripts were sequenced. TCRdb's version of the immuneACCESS table is confined to in-frame rearrangements and falls short of the full clone set. An unresolved V gene accounts for under half of the shortfall where checked; the remainder is of unknown origin. The sample table holds 850,000 to 900,000 clones, of which about 17% were seen once. The leading ten clones occupy around 0.02% of the sample. The source material was naive CD4+ T cells from blood. Reading the label with the study, this specimen's cell subset or site is: true naive CD4+ T cells. The receptor set was obtained from a woman younger than 35 in good health.

The chain carries TRBV7-9 and TRBJ1-6; D remains unclear. This CDR3 region has 13 residues. The germline gives CDR1 SEHNR, CDR2 FQNEAQ (reference sequence). Deletions cut 3 bases from V and 8 bases from J, with 8 bases between. CDR3 region: CASSFRLYSPLHF. CDR3 bases: TGTGCCAGCAGCTTTAGGTTGTATTCACCCCTCCACTTT.

This chain links TRBV5-6 with TRBJ2-2, with D tentatively TRBD2 (6 bases). This CDR3 is built from 14 residues. V was cut by 6 bases and J by 5 bases, with 14 bases left in between. Germline values: CDR1 SGHDT, CDR2 YYEEEE. CDR3 loop: CASTIAVETGELFF. The CDR3 DNA reads as TGTGCCAGCACCATAGCGGTGGAAACCGGGGAGCTGTTTTTT.

The V and J genes are TRBV6-5 and TRBJ1-2, with D uncertain. This CDR3 is built from 16 residues. V lost 0 bases, J lost 0 bases, and 11 bases lay in between. Germline assignment: CDR1 MNHEY and CDR2 SVGAGI. Written as DNA, the CDR3 is TGTGCCAGCAGTTACTCCCTGGCAGGTCCTAACTATGGCTACACCTTC. This sequence encodes CASSYSLAGPNYGYTF.

The rearrangement links TRBV10-3 to TRBJ1-1; a possible D gene is TRBD1 (6 bases). Trimming removed 3 bases from V and 2 bases from J, with 22 bases in between. Per germline, CDR1 ENHRY and CDR2 SYGVKD. This CDR3 has 18 residues. CDR3 sequence (DNA): TGTGCCATCAGTGATTTTCAGGGGAGATCTTGGAAAAACACTGAAGCTTTCTTT. Amino acids: CAISDFQGRSWKNTEAFF.

V is TRBV4-2 and J is TRBJ1-5; 8 bases align to TRBD1. The CDR3 is made up of 16 amino acids. Germline values: CDR1 LGHNA, CDR2 YNFKEQ. The V and J ends lost 0 bases and 4 bases, in that order; junction bases with no gene match: 5. The CDR3 coding sequence is TGTGCCAGCAGCCAAGATCTAACAGGGGGAAATCAGCCCCAGCATTTT. Protein sequence: CASSQDLTGGNQPQHF.

This clone has just a few counts. The chain links TRBV28 to TRBJ2-5, with no clear D. The CDR3 is 13 residues long. Germline assignment: CDR1 MDHEN and CDR2 SYDVKM. Between the trimmed V and J ends, which lost 3 bases and 4 bases, there was a span of 9 bases. The CDR3 here is CASSFRSVETQYF. As DNA, the CDR3 is TGTGCCAGCAGTTTCCGTTCCGTAGAGACCCAGTACTTC.

This clone has more than one count but fewer than ten. The genes are TRBV2 and TRBJ2-1, with D maybe TRBD2 (5 bases). The CDR3 consists of 14 residues. In germline, CDR1 is SNHLY, CDR2 FYNNEI. With 7 bases removed from V and 0 bases from J, the gap between germline ends came to 10 bases. The CDR3 bases are TGTGCCAGCATGACGGGAAGCTCCTACAATGAGCAGTTCTTC. This translates into CASMTGSSYNEQFF.

This clone was seen a few times. In DNA form, the CDR3 reads TGTGCCAGTAGTCCTGGTCTAGCGGGATCTGAGCAGTTCTTC. Residues: CASSPGLAGSEQFF. This chain uses TRBV19 with TRBJ2-1; 9 bases match TRBD2. Losses at the gene ends were 5 bases for V and 9 bases for J; bases not matched to a gene: 8. The CDR3 runs 14 residues. CDR1 is LNHDA and CDR2 is SQIVND in the germline V gene (reference sequence).

This clone was seen only a few times. The CDR3, as DNA: TGTGCCAGTAGTATCGGAAGGAACTACGAGCAGTACTTC. Translated, it gives CASSIGRNYEQYF. V usage is TRBV19 and J usage is TRBJ2-7; D gene ambiguous. V was pared by 3 bases and J by 3 bases, with 9 bases between. The CDR3 sequence is 13 residues long. CDR1 LNHDA and CDR2 SQIVND come from the germline V gene (reference sequence).

The chain has TRBV18 and TRBJ2-7, with TRBD1 matching over 9 bases. There are 14 residues in the CDR3. Germline loops: CDR1 KGHSH, CDR2 LQKENI. The V gene end was trimmed by 5 bases and the J gene end by 6 bases; junction bases not matched to a gene: 8. This CDR3 reads CASSFRTGEGEQYF. CDR3 nucleotide sequence: TGTGCCAGCTCATTCCGGACAGGGGAGGGCGAGCAGTACTTC.

This clone has more than one count but fewer than ten. The chain links TRBV5-1 to TRBJ1-5; no clear D gene. Germline CDR1 and CDR2: SGHRS and YFSETQ. V lost 0 bases to trimming and J lost 3 bases, with 4 bases between them. The CDR3 sequence is 13 residues long. CDR3 DNA: TGCGCCAGCAGCTTGGACACCAATCAGCCCCAGCATTTT. Its translation: CASSLDTNQPQHF.

The gene calls are TRBV7-2 and TRBJ1-5, with a weak D call TRBD1 (6 bases). This CDR3 is built from 15 residues. Germline V gene lookup returns CDR1 SGHTA and CDR2 FQGNSA. Trimming took off 0 bases at V and 4 bases at J, with 10 bases between the two ends. The chain's CDR3 is CASSLAPQGNQPQHF. Here the CDR3 DNA reads TGTGCCAGCAGCTTAGCCCCTCAGGGGAATCAGCCCCAGCATTTT.

The CDR3 DNA reads TGTGCCAGCAGCCGAACCGATAGCGGGAGCTACGAGCAGTACTTC. It yields the protein CASSRTDSGSYEQYF. This rearrangement joins TRBV6-5 to TRBJ2-7, with TRBD2 matching 9 bases. CDR3 length equals 15 residues. V shed 6 bases, J shed 3 bases, and the junction held 9 bases outside the gene matches. Germline loops: CDR1 MNHEY, CDR2 SVGAGI.

This CDR3 reads CASSEQQANEQFF. In nucleotides, the CDR3 is TGTGCCAGCAGCGAACAGCAAGCCAATGAGCAGTTCTTC. The chain uses TRBV9 and TRBJ2-1; no reliable D call. This CDR3 has 13 amino acids. The germline V gene has CDR1 SGDLS and CDR2 YYNGEE. Trimming pared 3 bases from V and 6 bases from J, leaving 10 bases between.

In its sample, this clone was seen a few times. V usage is TRBV7-8 and J usage is TRBJ2-3, with a tentative D call TRBD2 (6 bases). V shed 1 base and J shed 2 bases, with 16 bases lying between them. Germline V CDR1 and CDR2: SGHVS, FQNEAQ. This CDR3 spans 17 amino acids. The CDR3, as DNA: TGTGCCAGCAGCTTAGGTTTTAAGCGGAGGGCCACAGATACGCAGTATTTT. This gives the protein CASSLGFKRRATDTQYF.

The chain has TRBV6-5 and TRBJ1-2, with a weak D call TRBD1 (5 bases). CDR1 MNHEY and CDR2 SVGAGI come from the germline V gene. Trimming removed 5 bases at V and 4 bases at J, with 14 bases between. The CDR3 is 14 amino acids. The CDR3 spells CASSVTDLGYGYTF. As DNA, the CDR3 is TGTGCCAGCAGTGTGACAGACCTCGGCTATGGCTACACCTTC.

This sequence joins TRBV28 and TRBJ2-1, with 9 bases fitting TRBD2. The CDR3 loop spans 16 amino acids. Germline V gives CDR1 MDHEN, CDR2 SYDVKM. V lost 5 bases to trimming and J lost 4 bases; unmatched junction nucleotides: 9. CDR3 bases: TGTGCCAGCAGTAGCGCGGGACTAGCAGATTACAATGAGCAGTTCTTC. This translates into CASSSAGLADYNEQFF.

The V call is TRBV7-2, the J call TRBJ1-5; TRBD1 agrees at 9 bases. The germline V gene encodes CDR1 SGHTA and CDR2 FQGNSA. The V and J ends lost 5 bases and 4 bases, in that order; junction bases with no gene match: 9. The CDR3 spans 16 residues. For the CDR3, the DNA is TGTGCCAGCAGCCCCGGCTTGGGGACAGGGAATCAGCCCCAGCATTTT. The encoded protein is CASSPGLGTGNQPQHF.

This clone appeared once. V usage is TRBV6-5 and J usage is TRBJ2-3; 9 nucleotides agree with TRBD1. After removal of 2 bases from V and 3 bases from J, the junction contained 3 bases not matched to a gene. The CDR3 contains 15 residues. Germline V lookup: CDR1 MNHEY, CDR2 SVGAGI. The CDR3 loop reads CASSYRDRVTDTQYF. The DNA for the CDR3 is TGTGCCAGCAGTTACCGGGACAGGGTAACAGATACGCAGTATTTT.

The chain recombines TRBV9 with TRBJ2-5; 16 nucleotides agree with TRBD2. Per the germline V gene, CDR1 is SGDLS and CDR2 is YYNGEE. J was trimmed by 4 bases and V by 0 bases; bases with no gene match: 3. The CDR3 contains 17 residues. This chain's CDR3 is CASSVEGLAGGLETQYF. Written as DNA, the CDR3 is TGTGCCAGCAGCGTAGAGGGACTAGCGGGAGGGTTAGAGACCCAGTACTTC.

Notes on this clone: Because the CDR3's place on the DNA is in doubt, the DNA is left out and the CDR3 is given as listed by TCRdb. V usage is TRBV11-2 and J usage is TRBJ2-1; the table gives TRBD2 as D, unverified against the DNA. The CDR3 length equals 16 residues, ends included. Per germline, CDR1 SGHAT and CDR2 FQNNGV. This CDR3 is CASILGLAGGYNEQFF.

J is TRBJ2-5 and V is TRBV5-1; 9 nucleotides align to TRBD1. CDR3 length: 16 amino acids. CDR1 and CDR2 from the germline V gene are SGHRS and YFSETQ. The V and J ends lost 0 bases and 5 bases, in that order; junction bases with no gene match: 8. CDR3 sequence (DNA): TGCGCCAGCAGCTTGGCCTCCGTGACAGGGGGTGAGACCCAGTACTTC. This sequence encodes CASSLASVTGGETQYF.

The sample holds a few counts of this clone. At the DNA level, this CDR3 is encoded by other sequences in the same sample as well. The gene calls are TRBV5-1 and TRBJ2-7; D unresolved. The CDR3 loop spans 13 amino acids. V was cut by 0 bases and J by 3 bases, with 7 bases left in between. Germline-derived CDR1 and CDR2 are SGHRS and YFSETQ. This CDR3 reads CASSLDPVYEQYF. DNA of the CDR3: TGCGCCAGCAGCTTGGACCCAGTCTACGAGCAGTACTTC.

The chain carries TRBV5-1 and TRBJ2-7, with 7 bases fitting TRBD1. The CDR3 runs 14 residues. Per germline, CDR1 SGHRS and CDR2 YFSETQ. After removal of 2 bases from V and 1 base from J, the junction contained 3 bases not matched to a gene. Here the CDR3 reads CASSFGQASYEQYF. The CDR3 DNA reads TGCGCCAGCAGCTTCGGACAGGCTTCCTACGAGCAGTACTTC.

This clone was seen a handful of times. This chain joins TRBV7-2 and TRBJ2-7; 8 positions match TRBD2. CDR1 is SGHTA and CDR2 is FQGNSA in the germline V gene. Unmatched junction bases numbered 6, after V lost 5 bases and J lost 0 bases. The CDR3 runs 15 residues. CDR3: CASSRSGALSYEQYF. The CDR3 coding sequence is TGTGCCAGCAGCCGTAGCGGGGCCCTCTCCTACGAGCAGTACTTC.

The chain employs TRBV19 and TRBJ1-2, with D possibly being TRBD1 (5 bases). The CDR3 is made up of 15 amino acids. V lost 4 bases to trimming and J lost 4 bases, with 16 bases between them. Per germline, CDR1 LNHDA and CDR2 SQIVND (reference sequence). The chain's CDR3 is CASSTRTGPLYGYTF. CDR3 coding DNA: TGTGCCAGTAGTACACGTACGGGACCGCTCTATGGCTACACCTTC.

The chain combines TRBV5-1 with TRBJ2-1; D gene uncertain. Germline-derived CDR1 and CDR2 are SGHRS and YFSETQ. The CDR3 length is 14 residues. The germline V and J ends were trimmed by 0 bases and 5 bases, with 9 bases remaining between them. In DNA, the CDR3 is TGCGCCAGCAGCTTGGTCCCCGAGAACAATGAGCAGTTCTTC. It translates to CASSLVPENNEQFF.

This sequence joins TRBV6-5 and TRBJ1-1; D gene unclear. Between the trimmed V and J ends, which lost 5 bases and 11 bases, there was a span of 12 bases. Looked up from germline, CDR1 is MNHEY and CDR2 is SVGAGI. The CDR3 runs to 11 residues. The CDR3 DNA sequence: TGTGCCAGCAGTAACCGGACGTCGGCTTTCTTT. This gives the protein CASSNRTSAFF.

The chain joins TRBV7-2 to TRBJ1-3, with no clear D. Germline values: CDR1 SGHTA, CDR2 FQGNSA. The germline V and J ends were trimmed by 5 bases and 0 bases, with 2 bases remaining between them. This CDR3 spans 12 amino acids. Here the CDR3 DNA reads TGTGCCAGCAGCCCCTCTGGAAACACCATATATTTT. Its translation: CASSPSGNTIYF.

This clone has just one count. Within the sample, other DNA sequences also encode this same CDR3. CDR3 sequence (DNA): TGTGCCATCAGTGGTTCTGCAACTAATGAAAAACTGTTTTTT. It encodes CAISGSATNEKLFF. The chain joins TRBV10-3 to TRBJ1-4, with unresolved D. The CDR3 extends over 14 amino acids. The germline gives CDR1 ENHRY, CDR2 SYGVKD. Trimming removed 4 bases at V and 0 bases at J, with 6 bases between.